These 9 T cell receptor beta chains came from one sample sequenced in a study of blood T cell repertoires in COVID-19. Method: immunoSEQ multiplex PCR; TCRdb's copy keeps in-frame clones and lacks some. The table lists over 130,000 clones, around 89% of them singletons. The specimen was peripheral blood. The receptors were sampled from a woman at least 80 years old with acute or convalescent COVID-19.

The rearrangement joins TRBV5-1 to TRBJ1-1; the D is unclear. The length of the CDR3 is 14 residues. Germline V gives CDR1 SGHRS, CDR2 YFSETQ. V gave up 4 bases and J gave up 4 bases, with 14 bases separating them. CDR3 sequence reads: CASSPDPGGTEAFF. CDR3 nucleotides: TGCGCCAGCAGCCCGGACCCGGGAGGCACTGAAGCTTTCTTT.

The gene calls are TRBV5-4 and TRBJ2-5; 8 nucleotides agree with TRBD1. Germline CDR1 SGHNT, CDR2 YYREEE (reference sequence). V lost 0 bases and J lost 2; bases outside the gene matches: 15. This CDR3 is built from 19 residues. The CDR3 sequence is CASSLAFGRGRPIQETQYF. In DNA, the CDR3 is TGTGCCAGCAGCTTGGCGTTTGGCAGGGGGCGCCCCATACAAGAGACCCAGTACTTC.

This chain uses TRBV7-9 with TRBJ1-4; D is unclear. Trimming removed 3 bases at V and 13 bases at J, with 12 bases between. The V gene's germline CDR1 is SEHNR and CDR2 FQNEAQ (reference sequence). The CDR3 consists of 12 residues. The CDR3 is CASSFVPAGLFF. The CDR3 DNA reads as TGTGCCAGCAGCTTTGTTCCGGCGGGACTGTTTTTT.

The chain uses TRBV10-3 and TRBJ2-1; D unresolved. Per germline, CDR1 ENHRY and CDR2 SYGVKD. There are 16 residues in the CDR3. Trimming left V 3 bases short and J 11 bases short, with 23 bases between. The CDR3 loop reads CAISDPDSSPGNKQFF. Here the CDR3 DNA reads TGTGCCATCAGTGACCCGGATTCCTCACCGGGTAATAAGCAGTTCTTC.

Written as DNA, the CDR3 is TGTGCTAGTGGTTTGATACAAGAGACCCAGTACTTC. Translated, it gives CASGLIQETQYF. V is TRBV12-5 and J is TRBJ2-5, with unresolved D. The germline V gene has CDR1 LGHNT and CDR2 FRNRAP. The V end lost 2 bases, the J end lost 2 bases, and 3 bases lay between the germline ends. This CDR3 is 12 amino acids long.

This rearrangement joins TRBV29-1 to TRBJ2-3; D might be TRBD2 (5 bases). The length of the CDR3 is 14 residues. Looked up from germline, CDR1 is SQVTM and CDR2 is ANQGSEA. V was pared by 3 bases and J by 1 base, with 11 bases between. CDR3 in amino acids: CSVDRGSGTDTQYF. In DNA, the CDR3 is TGCAGCGTTGATCGGGGTAGTGGCACAGATACGCAGTATTTT.

This chain joins TRBV6-2 or TRBV6-3 and TRBJ1-6; D gene unclear. The germline V gene encodes CDR1 MNHEY and CDR2 SVGEGT. V was clipped by 5 bases and J by 4 bases, with 3 bases between them. The CDR3 is made up of 12 amino acids. The CDR3, as DNA: TGTGCCAGCAGTCTGTATAATTCACCCCTCCACTTT. Amino acid sequence: CASSLYNSPLHF.

This chain connects TRBV4-1 to TRBJ1-3; D ambiguous. Trimming shortened V by 3 bases and J by 1 base, and 13 bases separated the two germline ends. The CDR3 consists of 16 residues. In germline, CDR1 is MGHRA, CDR2 YSYEKL. CDR3 in DNA: TGCGCCAGCAGCCACAACAATGCGGGGTCTGGAAACACCATATATTTT. Amino acids: CASSHNNAGSGNTIYF.

The chain carries TRBV5-1 and TRBJ1-3; D ambiguous. With 0 bases removed from V and 0 bases from J, the gap between germline ends came to 10 bases. CDR1 SGHRS and CDR2 YFSETQ come from the germline V gene. The CDR3 runs 16 residues. In DNA, the CDR3 is TGCGCCAGCAGCTTGGATATGGGGAGCTCTGGAAACACCATATATTTT. This sequence encodes CASSLDMGSSGNTIYF.